This T cell receptor (beta chain) was retrieved from a study of T cells in localized non-small cell lung cancer (dated by TCRdb to the early 2020s). With regard to the full study: The study examined T cell repertoires in under 300 patients with early-stage NSCLC and compared tumors with uninvolved tumor-adjacent lungs. The cohort consisted of approximately 220 treatment-naive NSCLC patients whose localized lung tumors had been resected. NSCLC patients had a mean age of around 66 years, and 129 were male and about a hundred female. Summary of the overall study and its limitations: Multi-region tumor sequencing was not performed, so intratumor heterogeneity could not be excluded. Uninvolved tumor-adjacent lung showed the highest T cell clonality, higher than tumor, which suggests more focused antigenic responses in the adjacent lung. Of the top 100 tumor clones, a median of roughly 60 were detected in paired uninvolved adjacent lung; around 30 were also among that lung's top 100. Because the study design was exploratory, TCR variables were selected using unadjusted p-values without false-discovery rate correction. Longer overall survival was associated with higher T cell density in blood, whereas shorter survival was associated with higher clonality in adjacent lung.

The CDR3 measures 13 amino acids from cysteine to phenylalanine. The entry retains the CDR3 DNA only, 39 bases that are in frame from base 1. Trimming leaves V shorter by 5 bases and J shorter by 6 bases, with the junction holding 5 bases beyond the gene matches. CDR1 and CDR2, per the germline V gene, are SGDLS and YYNGEE. About this clone itself: This receptor's antigen is unknown. Base qualities were left out, and no much larger clone turns up one base away.

At diagnosis, peripheral blood, uninvolved tumor-adjacent lung and tumor were collected and were preserved as a mix of fresh-frozen and FFPE material. Blood samples were analyzed as peripheral blood mononuclear cells for TCR repertoire profiling. The immunoSEQ Assay was used to sequence TCR beta CDR3 regions from DNA. In the original analysis: T cell density was computed as TCR beta template counts normalized to usable DNA estimated by amplifying housekeeping genes. Richness was estimated with the preseqR package, extrapolating to 400,000 templates for PBMC samples and 120,000 templates for tissue samples. Clonality was defined as one minus Pielou's evenness. To identify tissue-enriched TCRs, differential abundance testing was run on productive amino-acid clonotypes with a minimum total count of 5 and an alpha of 0.1. The Jaccard Index and the Morisita Overlap Index were used to measure how much the repertoires overlapped between compartments. GLIPH clustered TCR beta CDR3s with public tetramer-defined viral CDR3s; viral motifs required at least three viral sequences plus V-gene enrichment. Sourced from immuneACCESS, this table was stored by TCRdb with only in-frame sequences that have V and J called. A share of the clones is absent; for the studies checked, an unresolved V gene accounts for under half, and the remainder has no known explanation. V, J and clone size reflect that table, while D and trimming were determined from the DNA. The sample table lists roughly 66,000 clones, almost 90% of them with a count of one. The ten biggest clones cover 1.5% to 2% of the sample.

The sample was peripheral blood, taken before any cancer treatment. The source is a woman aged 35 to 75 with stage I lung adenocarcinoma. Here the chain combines TRBV9 and TRBJ1-2, with TRBD1 identical over 9 junction bases. The nucleotide sequence is TGTGCCAGCAGGGGGACAGGGATTCATGGCTACACCTTC. Translated, this gives CASRGTGIHGYTF.